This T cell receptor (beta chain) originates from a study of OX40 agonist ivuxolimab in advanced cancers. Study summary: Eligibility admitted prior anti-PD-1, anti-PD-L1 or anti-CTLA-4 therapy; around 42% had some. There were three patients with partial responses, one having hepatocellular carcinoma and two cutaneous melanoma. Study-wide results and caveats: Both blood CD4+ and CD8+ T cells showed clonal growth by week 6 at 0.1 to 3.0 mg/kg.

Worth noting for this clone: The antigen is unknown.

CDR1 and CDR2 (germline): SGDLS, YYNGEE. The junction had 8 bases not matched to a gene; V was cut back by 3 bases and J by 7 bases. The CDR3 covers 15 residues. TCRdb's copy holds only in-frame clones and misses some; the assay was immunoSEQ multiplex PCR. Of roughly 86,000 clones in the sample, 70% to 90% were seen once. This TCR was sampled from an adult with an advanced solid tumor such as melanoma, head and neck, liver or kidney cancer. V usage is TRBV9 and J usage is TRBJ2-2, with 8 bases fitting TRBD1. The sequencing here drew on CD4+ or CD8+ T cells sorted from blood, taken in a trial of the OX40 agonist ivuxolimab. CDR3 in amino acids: CASSAWTGSGGELFF. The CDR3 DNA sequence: TGTGCCAGCAGCGCTTGGACAGGGTCGGGCGGGGAGCTGTTTTTT.